The 5 T cell receptor beta chains reported below all come from one sample, sequenced in a study of shared clonotypes between healthy human individuals. Cells designated naive CD8 were CD45RO-negative and were positively selected for CCR7, with terminally differentiated effector memory CD45RA+ cells excluded. Assay: immunoSEQ multiplex PCR; the TCRdb copy retains only in-frame clones and omits some. The table lists about 750,000 clones, 80% to 95% of them singletons. The sequencing sample was made of naive CD8+ T cells sorted from blood. Every receptor here comes from a man aged 25-40 years in good health.

The rearrangement uses TRBV2 and TRBJ2-4; 8 nucleotides align to TRBD2. The germline CDR1 and CDR2 sequences are SNHLY and FYNNEI. The CDR3 spans 16 residues. V lost 2 bases, J lost 0 bases, and 3 bases stayed unmatched. The CDR3, as DNA: TGTGCCAGCAGTGAACGGGGGGGCATAGCCAAAAACATTCAGTACTTC. This translates into CASSERGGIAKNIQYF.

The rearrangement links TRBV7-9 to TRBJ2-7, with D possibly being TRBD1 (5 bases). The V end lost 5 bases, the J end lost 0 bases, and 8 bases lay between the germline ends. Germline assignment: CDR1 SEHNR and CDR2 FQNEAQ (reference sequence). The CDR3 is made up of 13 amino acids. The CDR3 nucleotides read TGTGCCAGCAGCCAAAGGGGCTCCTACGAGCAGTACTTC. It translates to CASSQRGSYEQYF.

V is TRBV27 and J is TRBJ1-5; possibly TRBD1 for D (5 bases). V lost 5 bases to trimming and J lost 5 bases, with 16 bases between them. This CDR3 has 15 residues. Germline assignment: CDR1 MNHEY and CDR2 SMNVEV (reference sequence). The CDR3: CASSPRGTEYQPQHF. As DNA, the CDR3 is TGTGCCAGCAGTCCGCGCGGGACTGAATATCAGCCCCAGCATTTT.

The chain recombines TRBV27 with TRBJ2-7, with D uncertain. The V gene lost 3 bases and the J gene lost 0 bases, with 9 bases spanning the gap. The germline CDR1 and CDR2 sequences are MNHEY and SMNVEV (reference sequence). The CDR3 length is 14 residues. The CDR3 DNA follows: TGTGCCAGCAGTTTCCTCGGTGGCTCCTACGAGCAGTACTTC. Protein product: CASSFLGGSYEQYF.

This chain's CDR3 is CASSFMGADTQYF. In DNA, the CDR3 is TGTGCCAGCAGTTTTATGGGGGCAGATACGCAGTATTTT. The rearrangement joins TRBV27 to TRBJ2-3; the D gene could be TRBD1 or TRBD2 (5 bases each). The CDR3 runs to 13 residues. Germline-derived CDR1 and CDR2 are MNHEY and SMNVEV (reference sequence). V lost 3 bases, J lost 4 bases, and 8 bases lay in between.